This TCR beta chain was observed in a study of somatic mutations in cytotoxic T cells in rheumatoid arthritis. Study context: Among the T-cell populations stained with V beta antibodies, some were separated by flow sorting at nearly 100% purity, including V beta1+ cells whose TCRB was sequenced. Regarding the study as a whole: Between rheumatoid arthritis patients and age-matched healthy controls, CD8+ T-cell clonality showed no significant difference.

Assay: immunoSEQ multiplex PCR; the TCRdb copy retains only in-frame clones and omits some. Among 6,000 to 8,000 clones listed, approximately 72% were seen once. V shed 5 bases and J shed 8 bases, with 11 bases lying between them. The CDR3 runs 12 residues. Per germline, CDR1 MDHEN and CDR2 SYDVKM. Of note for this clone: Its antigen is unknown.

The sequencing sample was made of CD8+ T cells sorted from blood. This rearrangement joins TRBV28 to TRBJ2-3; D call uncertain. The receptor was isolated from an older woman in good health. In DNA form, the CDR3 reads TGTGCCAGCAGTCCTCTAGTTCCTACGCAGTATTTT. This encodes CASSPLVPTQYF. Full variable domain (rest looked up from reference TRBV28 and TRBJ2-3): DVKVTQSSRYLVKRTGEKVFLECVQDMDHENMFWYRQDPGLGLRLIYFSYDVKMKEKGDIPEGYSVSREKKERFSLILESASTNQTSMYLCASSPLVPTQYFGPGTRLTVL.